The table lists the clone carrying this TCR beta chain with a few counts. Its specificity is not known. The data originate from a study of T-cell memory formation after mild COVID-19. For the study at large: Most TCR clusters belonged to a single donor. The study, taken as a whole, reports: CD4+ contracting clones were mainly CM and EM; CD8+ ones, EMRA. A second wave expanding day 15 to 37 was CD4+-biased; contracting clones were balanced.

CDR3 length: 15 amino acids. V gave up 3 bases and J gave up 1 base; unmatched junction bases: 4. Constant-segment primers were used for 5'RACE, and the resulting TCR alpha and TCR beta cDNA libraries carried sample barcodes and UMIs. MiXCR, applied by TCRdb to the 5' RACE reads, yields one record per CDR3 protein. The sample lists under 550,000 distinct CDR3 sequences; around a sixth were seen once. The rearrangement uses TRBV12-3 or TRBV12-4 and TRBJ2-3; 7 bases match TRBD1. The sequence was obtained from an adult woman who had mild COVID-19 (a few samples of this study predate the infection). Cell type and time point are not known. Sequenced sample: PBMCs or a T cell subset sorted from them (not recorded which). This CDR3 reads CASSFGQVGTDTQYF. CDR3 coding DNA: TGTGCCAGCAGTTTTGGACAGGTTGGCACAGATACGCAGTATTTT.